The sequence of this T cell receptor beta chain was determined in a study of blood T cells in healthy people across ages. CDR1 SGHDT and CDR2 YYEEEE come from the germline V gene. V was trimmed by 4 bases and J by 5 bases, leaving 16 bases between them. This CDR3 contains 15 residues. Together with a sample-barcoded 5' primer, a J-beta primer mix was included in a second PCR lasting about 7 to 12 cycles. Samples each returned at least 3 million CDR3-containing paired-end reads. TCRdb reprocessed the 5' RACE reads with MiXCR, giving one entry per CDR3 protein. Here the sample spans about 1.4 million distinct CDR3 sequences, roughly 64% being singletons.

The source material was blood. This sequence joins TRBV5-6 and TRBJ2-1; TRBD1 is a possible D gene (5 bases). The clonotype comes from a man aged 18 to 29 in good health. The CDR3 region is CASSAGHRWDNEQFF. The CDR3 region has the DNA TGTGCCAGCAGCGCCGGACATCGCTGGGACAATGAGCAGTTCTTC.